This T cell receptor beta chain is from a study of blood T cell repertoires in COVID-19. Study as a whole: Samples representing acute and convalescent COVID-19 were sourced from the United States, Italy and Spain. T cells, B-cell-depleted T cells, or PBMCs supplied cDNA or gDNA.

The CDR3 has 14 residues. Germline V gene data show CDR1 as SEHNR and CDR2 as FQNEAQ (reference sequence). V lost 5 bases to trimming and J lost 4 bases, with 14 bases between them. In the authors' methods: Cell counts per sample came from amplifying reference gene primers. TCRdb's table, derived via immunoSEQ multiplex PCR, lists solely in-frame clones and lacks some. That table supplies the V and J calls and clone size; D and trimming were determined from the DNA. The sample includes approximately 120,000 clones, 88% of them seen just once. The sequence was obtained from a human donor in a cohort sampled during active COVID-19. Sequences were obtained from peripheral blood. V is TRBV7-9 and J is TRBJ2-5, with D perhaps matching TRBD1 (5 bases). CDR3 coding DNA: TGTGCCAGCAGCCCCAATCAGGGCGGAGAGACCCAGTACTTC. It is translated as CASSPNQGGETQYF.